A selection of T cell receptor beta chains follows, all from one sample in a study of cytomegalovirus exposure and HLA in healthy donors. Clones were read by immunoSEQ multiplex PCR, and TCRdb kept only the in-frame ones, dropping some. The table lists 150,000 to 200,000 clones, 84% of them singletons. Sequencing was performed on PBMCs. These receptors were collected from a man between 18 and 29 years old in good health and CMV-seronegative. CDR3s include the opening cysteine and the closing phenylalanine or tryptophan. The D gene is left open where the match is weak. Expanded clones get a size class; other rows say once, few or many, or leave the size out.

14 | once | TRBD1 | TRBJ1-6 | TRBV7-9 | CSSSADREETPLHF | TGTTCCAGCAGTGCTGACAGGGAGGAGACACCCCTCCACTTT
12 | . | . | TRBJ1-1 | TRBV2 | CASPAGNTEAFF | TGTGCCAGCCCTGCGGGTAACACTGAAGCTTTCTTT
14 | . | . | TRBJ2-7 | TRBV19 | CASSGQRRPYEQYF | TGTGCCAGTAGTGGCCAGCGAAGACCCTACGAGCAGTACTTC
16 | few | TRBD2 | TRBJ2-1 | TRBV4-1 | CASSQVPGTSGLEQFF | TGCGCCAGCAGCCAAGTTCCTGGGACTAGCGGCTTGGAGCAGTTCTTC
13 | . | TRBD1 | TRBJ2-1 | TRBV5-4 | CASSLTGGREQFF | TGTGCCAGCAGCCTCACAGGGGGGCGTGAGCAGTTCTTC
14 | . | . | TRBJ1-2 | TRBV7-9 | CSSKSPRGGYGYTF | TGTTCCAGCAAGTCACCCAGGGGCGGCTATGGCTACACCTTC
13 | . | . | TRBJ2-7 | TRBV4-2 | CASSQDAGYEQYF | TGTGCCAGCAGCCAAGACGCAGGGTACGAGCAGTACTTC
16 | . | TRBD1 | TRBJ1-1 | TRBV9 | CASSPPPGQGDPEAFF | TGTGCCAGCAGCCCCCCACCGGGACAGGGGGACCCTGAAGCTTTCTTT
16 | once | TRBD2 | TRBJ2-7 | TRBV2 | CASGTSGGIPLLEQYF | TGTGCCAGCGGGACTAGCGGGGGGATCCCCTTACTCGAGCAGTACTTC
14 | . | TRBD1 | TRBJ1-4 | TRBV2 | CASGQAAVNEKLFF | TGTGCCAGCGGACAGGCGGCGGTTAATGAAAAACTGTTTTTT
13 | . | . | TRBJ1-5 | TRBV6-5 | CASSYQRYQPQHF | TGTGCCAGCAGTTATCAGAGGTATCAGCCCCAGCATTTT
15 | few | TRBD1 | TRBJ1-2 | TRBV6-5 | CASSEIDYRGGGYTF | TGTGCCAGCAGCGAGATCGACTACAGGGGTGGAGGCTACACCTTC
14 | . | . | TRBJ2-7 | TRBV13 | CASSLRDRSHEQYF | TGTGCCAGCAGCTTACGAGACAGGTCACACGAGCAGTACTTC
13 | . | . | TRBJ1-1 | TRBV7-9 | CASTLGGSTEAFF | TGTGCCAGCACCCTAGGGGGTTCGACCGAAGCTTTCTTT
16 | . | TRBD2 | TRBJ2-7 | TRBV2 | CASSDPGRGGGYEQYF | TGTGCCAGCAGTGACCCTGGCAGGGGCGGGGGGTACGAGCAGTACTTC
14 | . | . | TRBJ2-1 | TRBV5-1 | CASGTQPTNNEQFF | TGCGCCAGCGGGACTCAACCAACTAACAATGAGCAGTTCTTC
16 | once | . | TRBJ1-1 | TRBV7-9 | CASSQATFQGDTEAFF | TGTGCCAGCAGCCAAGCAACCTTCCAGGGCGACACTGAAGCTTTCTTT
13 | once | . | TRBJ2-7 | TRBV7-9 | CASRRESSYEQYF | TGTGCCAGTCGGAGGGAGAGCTCCTACGAGCAGTACTTC
15 | . | TRBD2 | TRBJ2-3 | TRBV30 | CAWTEAGVSTDTQYF | TGTGCCTGGACGGAGGCGGGAGTCAGCACAGATACGCAGTATTTT
14 | . | TRBD2 | TRBJ2-1 | TRBV29-1 | CSVEWGSGVNEQFF | TGCAGCGTTGAATGGGGGAGCGGGGTCAATGAGCAGTTCTTC
15 | . | . | TRBJ2-7 | TRBV10-1 | CASSEADSGAYEQYF | TGCGCCAGCAGTGAAGCAGATTCGGGGGCCTACGAGCAGTACTTC
13 | . | TRBD2 | TRBJ2-2 | TRBV10-1 | CASSETSGGELFF | TGCGCCAGCAGTGAAACTAGCGGCGGGGAGCTGTTTTTT
17 | . | TRBD2 | TRBJ2-2 | TRBV4-3 | CASSQDGSGSVAGELFF | TGCGCCAGCAGCCAAGATGGGAGCGGGAGTGTGGCCGGGGAGCTGTTTTTT
14 | . | TRBD1 | TRBJ2-7 | TRBV19 | CASTPGTGPYEQYF | TGTGCCAGTACCCCCGGGACAGGCCCCTACGAGCAGTACTTC
14 | . | TRBD2 | TRBJ2-3 | TRBV5-1 | CASSRGLATDTQYF | TGCGCCAGCAGCAGGGGACTAGCGACAGATACGCAGTATTTT
14 | . | . | TRBJ2-7 | TRBV4-1 | CASSPYPSSYEQYF | TGCGCCAGCAGCCCTTATCCGAGCTCCTACGAGCAGTACTTC
11 | . | . | TRBJ2-5 | TRBV11-2 | CASSPLETQYF | TGTGCCAGCAGCCCACTCGAGACCCAGTACTTC
13 | . | . | TRBJ2-3 | TRBV4-3 | CASSQEAQNTQYF | TGCGCCAGCAGCCAAGAGGCACAAAATACGCAGTATTTT
14 | . | . | TRBJ1-4 | TRBV15 | CATSRDLGRGKLFF | TGTGCCACCAGCAGAGATCTGGGGAGGGGCAAACTGTTTTTT
16 | . | TRBD2 | TRBJ2-7 | TRBV11-2 | CASSLVGASGFYEQYF | TGTGCCAGCAGCTTAGTCGGGGCTAGCGGTTTCTACGAGCAGTACTTC
14 | . | . | TRBJ1-2 | TRBV2 | CASSATGANYGYTF | TGTGCCAGCAGTGCGACAGGAGCTAACTATGGCTACACCTTC
12 | . | . | TRBJ2-5 | TRBV29-1 | CSVRSGLETQYF | TGCAGCGTGAGGTCAGGGCTAGAGACCCAGTACTTC
13 | . | . | TRBJ2-7 | TRBV2 | CASIRDNSYEQYF | TGTGCCAGTATCCGGGACAACTCCTACGAGCAGTACTTC
16 | . | TRBD2 | TRBJ2-2 | TRBV11-3 | CASNKMGTSGTGELFF | TGTGCCAGCAACAAAATGGGGACTAGCGGCACCGGGGAGCTGTTTTTT
15 | . | TRBD1 | TRBJ2-7 | TRBV11-3 | CASSDHRGLTYEQYF | TGTGCCAGCAGCGACCACAGGGGGTTGACCTACGAGCAGTACTTC
16 | . | TRBD1 | TRBJ1-1 | TRBV5-6 | CASSLGGGSLNTEAFF | TGTGCCAGCAGCTTGGGAGGGGGCAGTTTGAACACTGAAGCTTTCTTT
14 | once | TRBD1 | TRBJ2-3 | TRBV28 | CASSWTGSVDTQYF | TGTGCCAGCAGTTGGACAGGGTCTGTAGATACGCAGTATTTT
13 | . | TRBD1 | TRBJ1-2 | TRBV7-8 | CASSPGQGIMYTF | TGTGCCAGCAGCCCGGGACAGGGGATAATGTACACCTTC
16 | . | TRBD1 | TRBJ2-7 | TRBV2 | CASTNRAGTGSYEQYF | TGTGCCAGCACCAACAGAGCCGGGACAGGGAGCTACGAGCAGTACTTC
15 | few | . | TRBJ2-2 | TRBV7-9 | CASSPPRANTGELFF | TGTGCCAGCAGCCCCCCCAGGGCGAACACCGGGGAGCTGTTTTTT
14 | . | . | TRBJ2-3 | TRBV21-1 | CASSKAEESDTQYF | TGTGCCAGCAGCAAAGCTGAGGAGTCTGATACGCAGTATTTT
17 | . | . | TRBJ2-6 | TRBV7-9 | CASSPDPLEGGANVLTF | TGTGCCAGCAGTCCGGACCCTCTTGAGGGTGGGGCCAACGTCCTGACTTTC
15 | . | . | TRBJ2-6 | TRBV2 | CASSTQGHGANVLTF | TGTGCCAGCAGCACCCAGGGACATGGGGCCAACGTCCTGACTTTC
15 | . | . | TRBJ1-5 | TRBV15 | CATSGGEYSNQPQHF | TGTGCCACCAGCGGGGGGGAATATAGCAATCAGCCCCAGCATTTT
14 | . | . | TRBJ2-1 | TRBV5-1 | CASSLGGSSNEQFF | TGCGCCAGCAGCTTGGGGGGCAGCTCCAATGAGCAGTTCTTC
16 | . | TRBD1 | TRBJ2-3 | TRBV4-2 | CASSQRGQGPTDTQYF | TGTGCCAGCAGCCAGAGGGGGCAAGGTCCCACAGATACGCAGTATTTT
15 | . | . | TRBJ2-2 | TRBV7-2 | CASSLSTVNTGELFF | TGTGCCAGCAGCTTATCGACAGTTAACACCGGGGAGCTGTTTTTT
20 | . | TRBD2 | TRBJ2-3 | TRBV27 | CASGPVPGLAGASSTDTQYF | TGTGCCAGCGGCCCCGTCCCGGGGCTAGCGGGGGCATCTAGCACAGATACGCAGTATTTT
16 | . | TRBD1 | TRBJ2-5 | TRBV15 | CATSRFRAGGDETQYF | TGTGCCACCAGCAGGTTCCGGGCAGGGGGCGATGAGACCCAGTACTTC
14 | once | TRBD2 | TRBJ2-3 | TRBV2 | CATRGLAGGPWEYF | TGTGCCACTCGAGGACTAGCGGGGGGTCCCTGGGAGTATTTT
19 | . | TRBD2 | TRBJ2-3 | TRBV2 | CASSDREGSLPVSTDTQYF | TGTGCCAGCAGTGACAGGGAGGGTTCGCTCCCGGTTAGCACAGATACGCAGTATTTT
13 | . | . | TRBJ2-2 | TRBV7-3 | CASSRGNTGELFF | TGTGCCAGCAGCCGAGGGAACACCGGGGAGCTGTTTTTT
15 | once | TRBD2 | TRBJ2-1 | TRBV5-1 | CASSLYAGEVNEQFF | TGCGCCAGCAGCTTGTACGCGGGAGAGGTCAATGAGCAGTTCTTC
15 | few | . | TRBJ1-6 | TRBV6-5 | CASSYSPQNNSPLHF | TGTGCCAGCAGTTACTCGCCACAGAATAATTCACCCCTCCACTTT
15 | once | TRBD2 | TRBJ2-1 | TRBV19 | CASSRKSGGPNEQFF | TGTGCCAGTAGCCGCAAGAGCGGGGGGCCCAATGAGCAGTTCTTC
15 | . | . | TRBJ2-7 | TRBV6-1 | CATASQGSLYDEQYF | TGTGCCACAGCCTCGCAGGGAAGCCTTTATGATGAGCAGTACTTC
15 | . | TRBD1 | TRBJ2-3 | TRBV12-5 | CASGYGTGVGDTQYF | TGTGCTAGTGGTTACGGGACAGGGGTAGGGGATACGCAGTATTTT
14 | few | TRBD1 | TRBJ1-1 | TRBV6-5 | CASSHRGENTEAFF | TGTGCCAGCAGCCACAGGGGAGAGAACACTGAAGCTTTCTTT